This passage covers 12 T cell receptor beta chains from one sample sequenced in a study of tissue T cells after allogeneic stem cell transplantation. The sample's time point: mouse harvest day 14 after allogeneic transplant. Tail vein injection delivered 10^7 T-cell-depleted bone marrow cells and 10^6 splenic CD5+ T cells. Clones were sequenced by immunoSEQ multiplex PCR, and TCRdb holds only the in-frame ones, with some missing. The sample carries 4,500 to 6,000 clones, 45% to 50% recorded once. The sequencing sample was made of gut tissue. Receptors originate from a female BALB/c mouse given C57BL/6 T cells with graft-versus-host disease after an allogeneic hematopoietic cell transplant.

This clone was found a few times. Any gene name here is a mouse gene name. The CDR3 end lies 1 residue beyond the end of the read and is filled in from the germline J gene. The rearrangement joins TRBV13-2 to TRBJ2-1; tentatively, D is TRBD1 (5 bases). V was trimmed by 4 bases and J by 2 bases, leaving 7 bases between them. Per germline, CDR1 NNHNN and CDR2 SYGAGS (reference sequence). The CDR3 length is 13 residues. The sequenced part of the CDR3 DNA is TGTGCCAGCGGTCTCAGGGACTATGCTGAGCAGTTC. As protein: CASGLRDYAEQF. The entire CDR3 sequence reads CASGLRDYAEQFF.

This clone was observed once. Germline and genes here are mouse. The CDR3 is cut off 1 residue early in the read; its end comes from the germline J gene. The chain recombines TRBV3 with TRBJ2-2, with 8 nucleotides matching TRBD1. This CDR3 region has 15 residues. V dropped 4 bases and J dropped 2; count of bases not matched to a gene: 3. Germline-derived CDR1 and CDR2 are SNHLY and FYNGKV (reference sequence). The part of the CDR3 DNA that was read is TGTGCCAGCAGCTCCCGGACAGGGAACACCGGGCAGCTCTAC. Translation: CASSSRTGNTGQLY. The whole CDR3 protein reads CASSSRTGNTGQLYF. The entire variable domain, with the rest obtained from reference TRBV3 and TRBJ2-2, is as follows: GPKVLQIPSHQIIDMGQMVTLNCDPVSNHLYFYWYKQILGQQMEFLVNFYNGKVMEKSKLFKDQFSVERPDGSYFTLKIQPTALEDSAVYFCASSSRTGNTGQLYFGEGSKLTVL.

In its sample, this clone is medium-sized (0.01 to 0.1%). Gene names follow the mouse nomenclature. CDR3 bases read: TGTGCCAGCAGTGCTGGGGCCAACCAGGCTCCGCTT. Translation gives CASSAGANQAPL. The entire CDR3 protein is CASSAGANQAPLF. The chain recombines TRBV13-1 with TRBJ1-5, with D possibly being TRBD1 (5 bases). The CDR3 end lies 1 residue beyond the end of the read and is filled in from the germline J gene. V dropped 3 bases and J dropped 3 bases, with 7 bases sitting between them. The CDR3 has 13 residues. The V gene's germline CDR1 is NSHNY and CDR2 SYGAGN.

Comments on this clone: Gene names are mouse gene names. The read finishes 1 residue shy of the CDR3 end, and the germline J gene is used to complete it. The chain links TRBV4 to TRBJ2-1; TRBD2 matches 11 bases. Germline V gene sequence: CDR1 LGHDT, CDR2 YNNKQL (reference sequence). The CDR3 loop spans 13 amino acids. Germline trimming cut 8 bases from V and 4 bases from J; bases unmatched to any gene: 1. CDR3 loop: CASDWGGYAEQFF. CDR3 DNA, as far as it was read: TGTGCCAGCGACTGGGGGGGGTATGCTGAGCAGTTC.

This clone was seen more than once but under ten times. Germline and genes here are mouse. The DNA ends 1 residue before the CDR3 does, and the rest of the CDR3 is filled in from the germline J gene. The V call is TRBV13-2, the J call TRBJ2-1; 7 bases map to TRBD1. The V segment lost 5 bases and the J segment 2 bases; nucleotides outside the gene matches: 4. Germline values: CDR1 NNHNN, CDR2 SYGAGS (reference sequence). The length of the CDR3 is 14 residues. The part of the CDR3 DNA that was read is TGTGCCAGCGGGGCGGGACAGTACTATGCTGAGCAGTTC. Its protein product is CASGAGQYYAEQF. The whole CDR3 sequence reads CASGAGQYYAEQFF.

As for this clone: Mouse germline and gene names are used. The read ends 1 residue before the CDR3 terminus; that terminus is restored from the germline J gene. V is TRBV13-2 and J is TRBJ2-2; TRBD1 matches at 7 bases. CDR1 NNHNN and CDR2 SYGAGS come from the germline V gene (reference sequence). The CDR3 extends over 16 amino acids. V was clipped by 0 bases and J by 3 bases; unmatched bases: 5. Partial CDR3 DNA: TGTGCCAGCGGTGATGCTGCAGGGGGAGACACCGGGCAGCTCTAC. Encoded protein: CASGDAAGGDTGQLY. The whole CDR3 protein is CASGDAAGGDTGQLYF.

This clone showed up just a few times. Genes and germline are mouse. The observed sequence ends 1 residue before the CDR3 terminus, with the missing tail filled in from the germline J gene. The chain is built from TRBV3 and TRBJ2-7, with D maybe TRBD1 (5 bases). The germline V and J ends were trimmed by 5 bases and 5 bases, with 10 bases remaining between them. The CDR3 runs to 12 residues. The germline V gene encodes CDR1 SNHLY and CDR2 FYNGKV (reference sequence). CDR3 residues: CASSPGRDEQYF. Incomplete CDR3 DNA: TGTGCCAGCAGCCCCGGCAGGGATGAACAGTAC.

On this clone itself: Gene names are mouse gene names. The missing CDR3 end, 1 residue past where the read stops, is filled in from the germline J gene. The J gene is TRBJ1-4, the V gene TRBV3, with unresolved D. The ends were cut back, 4 bases at V and 5 bases at J, with 8 bases in the middle. This CDR3 comprises 13 residues. Germline CDR1 reads SNHLY; CDR2 reads FYNGKV (reference sequence). This chain's CDR3 is CASSSAPNERLFF. The covered CDR3 bases are TGTGCCAGCAGCTCGGCCCCAAACGAAAGATTATTT. Filled out from reference TRBV3 and TRBJ1-4, the complete variable domain reads GPKVLQIPSHQIIDMGQMVTLNCDPVSNHLYFYWYKQILGQQMEFLVNFYNGKVMEKSKLFKDQFSVERPDGSYFTLKIQPTALEDSAVYFCASSSAPNERLFFGHGTKLSVL.

Concerning this clone: Gene names denote mouse genes. The read terminates 1 residue before the CDR3 end, so the remaining end is supplied by the germline J gene. The V gene is TRBV16, the J gene TRBJ1-1; possibly TRBD1 for D (5 bases). V was trimmed by 5 bases and J by 0 bases, leaving 7 bases between them. CDR1 and CDR2 (germline): SGHSA, FRNQAP. This CDR3 has 13 amino acids. The part of the CDR3 DNA that was read is TGTGCAAGCAGCCCGACAGCAAACACAGAAGTCTTC. It encodes CASSPTANTEVF. The CDR3 as a whole reads CASSPTANTEVFF. Variable domain in full (rest from reference TRBV16 and TRBJ1-1): NAGVIQTPRHKVTGKGQEATLWCEPISGHSAVFWYRQTIVQGLEFLTYFRNQAPIDDSGMPKERFSAQMPNQSHSTLKIQSTQPQDSAVYLCASSPTANTEVFFGKGTRLTVV.

A word on this clone: Each gene name is a mouse one. The DNA ends 1 residue before the CDR3 does, and the rest of the CDR3 is filled in from the germline J gene. The V and J genes are TRBV26 and TRBJ2-2, with 7 bases fitting TRBD2. V gave up 2 bases and J gave up 0 bases; unmatched junction bases: 0. The CDR3 extends over 15 amino acids. Germline V lookup: CDR1 KGHPV, CDR2 FQNQEV (reference sequence). The CDR3 is CASSLDWANTGQLYF. CDR3 bases read: TGTGCCAGCAGTCTGGACTGGGCAAACACCGGGCAGCTCTAC.

This clone is judged medium-sized. Mouse gene names apply. The read ends 1 residue before the CDR3 terminus; that terminus is restored from the germline J gene. In the same sample, other DNA sequences code for this CDR3. The rearrangement links TRBV26 to TRBJ1-5; TRBD1 is a possible D gene (6 bases). The CDR3 spans 14 residues. Deletions cut 3 bases from V and 2 bases from J, with 8 bases between. The germline V gene encodes CDR1 KGHPV and CDR2 FQNQEV (reference sequence). CDR3 in amino acids: CASSLWTDNQAPLF. The sequenced CDR3 bases are TGTGCCAGCAGTCTATGGACAGACAACCAGGCTCCGCTT.

In regard to this clone: Gene names denote mouse genes. The CDR3 is cut off 1 residue early in the read; its end comes from the germline J gene. The rearrangement links TRBV13-1 to TRBJ1-1; D remains ambiguous. The CDR3 is 8 amino acids. The V gene's germline CDR1 is NSHNY and CDR2 SYGAGN. V was trimmed by 2 bases and J by 11 bases, leaving 1 base between them. CDR3 sequence reads: CASSDVFF. The CDR3 bases that were read are TGTGCCAGCAGTGACGTCTTC.